These 11 T cell receptor beta chains originate from one sample sequenced in a study of T cell responses to AZD1222 COVID-19 vaccine. Produced via immunoSEQ multiplex PCR; TCRdb's table is partial and in-frame only. Of 150,000 to 200,000 clones in the sample, roughly nine tenths are singletons; the top ten hold about 1.5%. The sample here was peripheral blood, taken on day 0 of AZD1222 vaccination. Every receptor here comes from an adult in good health.

The rearrangement joins TRBV29-1 to TRBJ1-1; D gene ambiguous. Germline V gives CDR1 SQVTM, CDR2 ANQGSEA. V was cut by 7 bases and J by 3 bases, with 12 bases left in between. This CDR3 has 12 residues. The CDR3 protein is CSGLSKYTEAFF. In DNA, the CDR3 is TGCAGCGGTTTATCCAAATACACTGAAGCTTTCTTT.

The V gene is TRBV28, the J gene TRBJ2-5; 8 nucleotides align to TRBD1. Germline V lookup: CDR1 MDHEN, CDR2 SYDVKM. CDR3 length: 17 amino acids. The V segment lost 6 bases and the J segment 1 base; nucleotides outside the gene matches: 13. This chain's CDR3 is CASSHEWDRIFQETQYF. Written as DNA, the CDR3 is TGTGCCAGCAGCCACGAATGGGACAGGATTTTCCAAGAGACCCAGTACTTC.

The V call is TRBV4-1, the J call TRBJ1-2; no clear D gene. Between the trimmed V and J ends, which lost 0 bases and 4 bases, there was a span of 9 bases. This CDR3 has 14 residues. Germline V gene sequence: CDR1 MGHRA, CDR2 YSYEKL. CDR3 sequence: CASSQEGKLYGYTF. The DNA for the CDR3 is TGCGCCAGCAGCCAAGAAGGAAAACTCTATGGCTACACCTTC.

The gene calls are TRBV5-5 and TRBJ1-4; D remains ambiguous. With 1 base removed from V and 12 bases from J, the gap between germline ends came to 13 bases. Germline CDR1 reads SGHKS; CDR2 reads YYEKEE (reference sequence). The CDR3 runs 13 residues. In nucleotides, the CDR3 is TGTGCCAGCAGCTTGAGCCCAAAATCCCAACTGTTTTTT. This translates into CASSLSPKSQLFF.

The chain combines TRBV5-4 with TRBJ1-2; D uncertain. The V and J ends lost 0 bases and 1 base respectively, with 10 bases between them. CDR1 and CDR2 from the germline V gene are SGHNT and YYREEE (reference sequence). The CDR3 has 15 amino acids. CDR3 in DNA: TGTGCCAGCAGCTTGGAACAGTGGGTTAACTATGGCTACACCTTC. It is translated as CASSLEQWVNYGYTF.

The V call is TRBV7-2, the J call TRBJ1-2; D unclear. V lost 4 bases, J lost 1 base, and 16 bases lay in between. CDR3 length: 16 residues. Germline assignment: CDR1 SGHTA and CDR2 FQGNSA. CDR3 region: CASSSPNTLGNYGYTF. For the CDR3, the DNA is TGTGCCAGCAGCTCGCCCAATACCTTGGGTAACTATGGCTACACCTTC.

This clone was seen a single time. The chain is built from TRBV27 and TRBJ2-7; 8 bases are a match to TRBD1. The CDR3 length is 15 residues. V dropped 6 bases and J dropped 3; count of bases not matched to a gene: 10. The V gene's germline CDR1 is MNHEY and CDR2 SMNVEV (reference sequence). The CDR3 here is CASRFGQGAYYEQYF. The CDR3 DNA is TGTGCCAGCAGGTTCGGACAGGGAGCCTACTACGAGCAGTACTTC.

The V gene is TRBV10-3, the J gene TRBJ2-7, with 11 positions matching TRBD2. This CDR3 has 16 amino acids. V was pared by 6 bases and J by 0 bases, with 7 bases of the junction left unmatched. Germline CDR1 and CDR2: ENHRY and SYGVKD. This CDR3 reads CAISLGLAGGSYEQYV. The CDR3, as DNA: TGTGCCATCAGCCTCGGGCTAGCGGGGGGCTCCTACGAGCAGTACGTC.

The V and J genes are TRBV5-1 and TRBJ1-2; 10 nucleotides match TRBD1. Looked up from germline, CDR1 is SGHRS and CDR2 is YFSETQ. The CDR3 length is 14 residues. The V gene end was trimmed by 3 bases and the J gene end by 3 bases; junction bases not matched to a gene: 2. CDR3 sequence (DNA): TGCGCCAGCAGCTCCGGGACAGGGGACTATGGCTACACCTTC. Translating gives CASSSGTGDYGYTF.

This clone was recorded a few times. The gene calls are TRBV12-3 or TRBV12-4 and TRBJ1-3; D not resolved. V was shortened by 4 bases and J by 9 bases, with 13 bases between the two germline ends. The CDR3 runs to 13 residues. Written as DNA, the CDR3 is TGTGCCAGCAGTTACGGGCGCTCCGGCACCATATATTTT. The encoded protein is CASSYGRSGTIYF.

V gene TRBV29-1 combines with J gene TRBJ2-1, with TRBD2 matching over 9 bases. Germline V gene data show CDR1 as SQVTM and CDR2 as ANQGSEA. The ends lost 5 bases at V and 0 bases at J; junction bases unmatched: 5. CDR3 length: 15 amino acids. The CDR3 loop is CSVRTSESSYNEQFF. In DNA form, the CDR3 reads TGCAGCGTTCGGACTAGCGAGAGCTCCTACAATGAGCAGTTCTTC.